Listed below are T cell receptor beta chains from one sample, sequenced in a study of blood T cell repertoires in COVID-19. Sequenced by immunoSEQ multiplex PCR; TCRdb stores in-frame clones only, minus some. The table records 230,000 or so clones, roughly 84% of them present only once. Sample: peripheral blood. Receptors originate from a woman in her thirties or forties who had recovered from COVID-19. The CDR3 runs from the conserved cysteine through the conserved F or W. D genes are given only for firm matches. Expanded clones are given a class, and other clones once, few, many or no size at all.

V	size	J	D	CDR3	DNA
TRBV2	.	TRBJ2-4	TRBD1	CASMETGENIQYF	TGTGCCAGCATGGAGACAGGGGAAAACATTCAGTACTTC
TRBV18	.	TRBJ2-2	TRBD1	CASSSRDSLNTGELFF	TGTGCCAGCTCAAGTCGGGACAGCTTGAACACCGGGGAGCTGTTTTTT
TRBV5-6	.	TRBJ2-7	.	CASSWSRGGEQYF	TGTGCCAGCAGCTGGAGTAGGGGTGGGGAGCAGTACTTC
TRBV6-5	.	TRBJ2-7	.	CASFCDTRYYEQYF	TGTGCCAGTTTCTGTGACACCCGGTACTACGAGCAGTACTTC
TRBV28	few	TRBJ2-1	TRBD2	CASRPPSGGNNEQFF	TGTGCCAGCAGGCCTCCTAGCGGGGGGAACAATGAGCAGTTCTTC
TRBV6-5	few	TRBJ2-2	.	CASSMVGRTYGELFF	TGTGCCAGCTCAATGGTTGGCCGGACATACGGGGAGCTGTTTTTT
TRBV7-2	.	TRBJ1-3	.	CASSSDSSGNTIYF	TGTGCCAGCAGCTCAGACAGCTCTGGAAACACCATATATTTT
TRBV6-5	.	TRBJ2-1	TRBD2	CASSPGLGEDEQFF	TGTGCCAGCAGCCCGGGACTAGGGGAAGATGAGCAGTTCTTC
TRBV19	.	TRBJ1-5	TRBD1	CASSLTGGNQPQHF	TGTGCCAGTTCCCTGACAGGGGGTAATCAGCCCCAGCATTTT
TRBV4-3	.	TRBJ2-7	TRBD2	CASSQDYPTLAGVTYEQYF	TGCGCCAGCAGCCAAGATTACCCTACTCTAGCGGGGGTTACCTACGAGCAGTACTTC
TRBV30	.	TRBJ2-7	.	CAWGGDRQYF	TGTGCCTGGGGGGGGGACAGGCAGTACTTC
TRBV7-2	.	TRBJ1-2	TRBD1	CASSSPDRGGGYTF	TGTGCCAGCAGCTCACCCGACAGGGGGGGTGGCTACACCTTC
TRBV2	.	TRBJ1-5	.	CASSPGGNRNQPQHF	TGTGCCAGCAGTCCTGGTGGGAACAGGAATCAGCCCCAGCATTTT
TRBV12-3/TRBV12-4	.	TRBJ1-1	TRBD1	CASSKGQGTEAFF	TGTGCCAGCAGCAAGGGACAGGGCACTGAAGCTTTCTTT
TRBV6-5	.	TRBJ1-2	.	CASSYGHTNYGYTF	TGTGCCAGCAGTTACGGGCATACTAACTATGGCTACACCTTC
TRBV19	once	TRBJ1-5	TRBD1	CASRETGALNQPQHF	TGTGCCAGTAGAGAAACAGGGGCTCTGAATCAGCCCCAGCATTTT
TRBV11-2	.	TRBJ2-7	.	CASSSIQGRYGEQYF	TGTGCCAGCAGCTCCATACAGGGTCGATACGGCGAGCAGTACTTC